This record looks at one T cell receptor beta chain sequence and its context. This CDR3 comprises 13 residues. Trimming cost V 6 bases and J 9 bases, with 15 bases left between them. CDR1 and CDR2 (germline): SQVTM, ANQGSEA. The time point: baseline, week 1 (first vaccination visit). Indicated treatment: pre-vaccination baseline after standard-of-care therapy. Assay used: immunoSEQ multiplex PCR; TCRdb lists only in-frame clones, some missing. The repertoire consists of roughly 70,000 clones, with 70% to 90% occurring once and the leading ten covering 2.9%. These data are taken from a study of a mutant IDH1 vaccine in newly diagnosed glioma. Study-level information: Earlier care involved radiotherapy, temozolomide, or both, and the majority received both.

The sequences come from PBMCs, collected from a glioma patient treated with radiotherapy, temozolomide or both. The chain links TRBV29-1 to TRBJ1-6; D gene unclear. The TCR originated in a man under 40 with glioma. Here the CDR3 DNA reads TGCAGCGTGGGAGAGGCATCTGGTTCACCCCTCCACTTT. Translation gives CSVGEASGSPLHF.